The 28 T cell receptor beta chains given below trace back to one sample, sequenced in a study of blood T cell repertoires in COVID-19. The repertoire was sequenced with immunoSEQ multiplex PCR; TCRdb's copy has only in-frame clones and lacks some. The sample carries 60,000 to 75,000 clones, roughly 70% recorded once. The sequenced sample was PBMCs or T cells enriched from blood (not recorded which). Source of these receptors: a woman in her sixties who had been exposed to COVID-19.

The chain uses TRBV7-8 and TRBJ1-5; D call uncertain. Germline V gene sequence: CDR1 SGHVS, CDR2 FQNEAQ. This CDR3 region has 13 residues. The V and J ends lost 5 bases and 7 bases respectively, with 12 bases between them. The CDR3 bases are TGTGCCAGCAGCAAGCGGGAGAACCAGCCCCAGCATTTT. Translation: CASSKRENQPQHF.

The CDR3 reads CASSYGGRGGGTEAFF. The CDR3 DNA follows: TGTGCCAGCAGTTACGGGGGAAGGGGAGGGGGCACTGAAGCTTTCTTT. The chain uses TRBV6-5 and TRBJ1-1; weak D call: TRBD1 (6 bases). The CDR3 contains 16 residues. Germline CDR1 is MNHEY and CDR2 is SVGAGI. Trimming removed 2 bases from V and 4 bases from J, with 17 bases in between.

The chain has TRBV6-2 or TRBV6-3 and TRBJ2-7; 7 nucleotides agree with TRBD1. Germline CDR1 MNHEY, CDR2 SVGEGT. This CDR3 is 13 amino acids long. Unmatched junction bases numbered 4, after V lost 5 bases and J lost 3 bases. The CDR3 nucleotides read TGTGCCAGCAGTCGCGACAGGGTCTACGAGCAGTACTTC. Its translation is CASSRDRVYEQYF.

The chain is built from TRBV28 and TRBJ1-1; 8 positions match TRBD1. Germline loops: CDR1 MDHEN, CDR2 SYDVKM. CDR3 size: 14 residues. Trimming at V came to 6 bases and at J to 1 base, leaving 4 bases not matched to a gene. The CDR3 sequence: CASRPQGANTEAFF. The CDR3 DNA reads as TGTGCCAGCAGACCCCAGGGGGCGAACACTGAAGCTTTCTTT.

CDR3 loop: CASSAGLTARTGELFF. CDR3 DNA sequence: TGTGCCAGCAGTGCGGGGTTGACGGCACGGACCGGGGAGCTGTTTTTT. J is TRBJ2-2 and V is TRBV25-1; D is possibly TRBD2 (5 bases). The V end lost 4 bases, the J end lost 5 bases, and 17 bases lay between the germline ends. The CDR3 runs to 16 residues. Germline V gene data show CDR1 as MGHDK and CDR2 as SYGVNS.

CDR3 loop: CASSPRDRGRRIGNTIYF. The DNA of the CDR3 is TGTGCCAGCAGCCCCCGGGACAGGGGGAGACGAATTGGAAACACCATATATTTT. The V gene is TRBV21-1, the J gene TRBJ1-3; TRBD1, the table's D call, lacks a check against the DNA. TRBV21-1 is tagged as a pseudogene. The CDR3 totals 18 residues.

This chain connects TRBV28 to TRBJ1-2; D is uncertain. Trimming shortened V by 5 bases and J by 3 bases, and 13 bases separated the two germline ends. The V gene's germline CDR1 is MDHEN and CDR2 SYDVKM. CDR3 length: 14 residues. The DNA of the CDR3 is TGTGCCAGCAGTCCCCCGGCGGGCTACTATGGCTACACCTTC. Translation gives CASSPPAGYYGYTF.

The sample holds many counts of this clone. This CDR3 is also generated by other DNA sequences in the sample. The chain uses TRBV12-5 and TRBJ1-1, with D maybe TRBD1 (6 bases). Per germline, CDR1 LGHNT and CDR2 FRNRAP. Trimming removed 7 bases at V and 4 bases at J, with 13 bases between. This CDR3 region has 13 residues. This chain's CDR3 is CASVRGGGTEAFF. The DNA of the CDR3 is TGTGCTAGTGTTAGAGGGGGGGGCACTGAAGCTTTCTTT.

In its sample, this clone was seen once. The chain couples TRBV7-9 to TRBJ2-7; D perhaps matches TRBD1 (6 bases). CDR1 is SEHNR, CDR2 FQNEAQ, per germline (reference sequence). Trimming pared 0 bases from V and 4 bases from J, leaving 7 bases between. The CDR3 consists of 13 residues. The CDR3: CASSLAQGYEQYF. The CDR3 coding sequence is TGTGCCAGCAGCTTAGCACAGGGTTACGAGCAGTACTTC.

The chain has TRBV19 and TRBJ1-1; tentative D call: TRBD1 (5 bases). The V and J ends lost 2 bases and 6 bases respectively, with 13 bases between them. Germline lookup yields CDR1 LNHDA and CDR2 SQIVND (reference sequence). The CDR3 spans 14 residues. CDR3 amino acids: CASSIQGAASEAFF. In nucleotides, the CDR3 is TGTGCCAGTAGTATACAAGGGGCTGCCTCTGAAGCTTTCTTT. Full variable domain (outside the CDR3, taken from reference TRBV19 and TRBJ1-1): DGGITQSPKYLFRKEGQNVTLSCEQNLNHDAMYWYRQDPGQGLRLIYYSQIVNDFQKGDIAEGYSVSREKKESFPLTVTSAQKNPTAFYLCASSIQGAASEAFFGQGTRLTVV.

This clone is medium-sized by share. This sequence joins TRBV7-2 and TRBJ2-5, with 9 bases that match TRBD2. CDR1 is SGHTA and CDR2 is FQGNSA in the germline V gene. CDR3 size: 20 residues. V trimming: 0 bases; J trimming: 5 bases; junction bases outside the gene matches: 19. The CDR3 region has the DNA TGTGCCAGCAGCTTAGCGGTAGCGGGGGCCTGGATACCCGGGGCGGAGACCCAGTACTTC. It codes for CASSLAVAGAWIPGAETQYF. Full variable domain (remainder filled in from reference TRBV7-2 and TRBJ2-5): GAGVSQSPSNKVTEKGKDVELRCDPISGHTALYWYRQSLGQGLEFLIYFQGNSAPDKSGLPSDRFSAERTGGSVSTLTIQRTQQEDSAVYLCASSLAVAGAWIPGAETQYFGPGTRLLVL.

The chain has TRBV20-1 and TRBJ1-1; a weak D match, TRBD1 (5 bases). Per germline, CDR1 DFQATT and CDR2 SNEGSKA (reference sequence). V gave up 3 bases and J gave up 7 bases, with 12 bases separating them. The CDR3 totals 12 residues. In DNA, the CDR3 is TGCAGTGCTAGTCGGGGGTACGATGAAGCTTTCTTT. It codes for CSASRGYDEAFF.

The chain joins TRBV3-1 (or the pseudogene TRBV3-2) to TRBJ2-2; 7 nucleotides align to TRBD1. CDR3 length: 16 residues. The V gene end was trimmed by 1 base and the J gene end by 1 base; junction bases not matched to a gene: 3. The germline V gene encodes CDR1 LGHDT and CDR2 YNNKEL (reference sequence). The CDR3 bases are TGTGCCAGCAGCCAAGGGGGACAGAAGAACACCGGGGAGCTGTTTTTT. It codes for CASSQGGQKNTGELFF.

This clone was seen only a few times. The rearrangement uses TRBV7-9 and TRBJ1-6; 9 bases align to TRBD1. V lost 6 bases and J lost 7; bases outside the gene matches: 13. CDR3 length: 17 residues. Germline assignment: CDR1 SEHNR and CDR2 FQNEAQ (reference sequence). DNA of the CDR3: TGTGCCAGCAGTTCGGATGGGACCGGGACAGGGAATTCACCCCTCCACTTT. Translated: CASSSDGTGTGNSPLHF.

This rearrangement joins TRBV5-5 to TRBJ2-3, with 9 bases aligning to TRBD2. Germline V lookup: CDR1 SGHKS, CDR2 YYEKEE (reference sequence). This CDR3 region has 16 residues. V shed 0 bases, J shed 1 base, and the junction held 3 bases outside the gene matches. Here the CDR3 reads CASSLAPSGGTDTQYF. The DNA for the CDR3 is TGTGCCAGCAGCTTGGCTCCTAGCGGGGGCACAGATACGCAGTATTTT.

A few counts support this clone. This chain uses TRBV11-2 with TRBJ1-2; no firm D call. The CDR3 spans 12 residues. Trimming took off 1 base at V and 8 bases at J, with 8 bases between the two ends. Germline V lookup: CDR1 SGHAT, CDR2 FQNNGV. The CDR3 coding sequence is TGTGCCAGCAGCTTAGGACAAACCGGCTACACCTTC. Translating it yields CASSLGQTGYTF.

The CDR3: CASSQDPRPGTSGRNGFHEQFF. Here the CDR3 DNA reads TGTGCCAGCAGCCAAGATCCTCGTCCAGGAACTAGCGGGAGGAATGGGTTTCATGAGCAGTTCTTC. This chain joins TRBV3-1 (or the pseudogene TRBV3-2) and TRBJ2-1, with 12 bases fitting TRBD2. Trimming took 0 bases from V and 8 from J; bases not matched to a gene: 23. The CDR3 totals 22 residues. CDR1 LGHDT and CDR2 YNNKEL come from the germline V gene (reference sequence).

This clone was picked up one time. The rearrangement links TRBV24-1 to TRBJ2-7, with 9 bases aligning to TRBD1. The germline V gene encodes CDR1 KGHDR and CDR2 SFDVKD. CDR3 size: 12 residues. V shed 9 bases, J shed 6 bases, and the junction held 5 bases outside the gene matches. The CDR3 is CATQDRGPEQYF. In DNA, the CDR3 is TGTGCCACCCAGGACAGGGGACCCGAGCAGTACTTC.

This sequence joins TRBV28 and TRBJ1-2; weak D call: TRBD1 (5 bases). Between the trimmed V and J ends, which lost 6 bases and 4 bases, there was a span of 12 bases. The CDR3 loop spans 13 amino acids. Germline CDR1 and CDR2: MDHEN and SYDVKM. The CDR3 region has the DNA TGTGCCAGCAGGGCAGGGCTTAGCTATGGCTACACCTTC. Its translation is CASRAGLSYGYTF.

The chain uses TRBV28 and TRBJ1-2, with 7 bases lining up with TRBD1. CDR3 size: 13 residues. CDR1 and CDR2 (germline): MDHEN, SYDVKM. V was clipped by 5 bases and J by 4 bases; unmatched bases: 4. In DNA form, the CDR3 reads TGTGCCAGCAGTAGACAGGGACGCTATGGCTACACCTTC. Protein: CASSRQGRYGYTF.

The gene calls are TRBV30 and TRBJ2-7; 11 nucleotides agree with TRBD2. V gave up 5 bases and J gave up 5 bases; unmatched junction bases: 5. Germline V gene lookup returns CDR1 GTSNPN and CDR2 SVGIG (reference sequence). This CDR3 is 13 amino acids long. CDR3 coding DNA: TGTGCCTGGGCCGGACTAGCGGGTAACGAGCAGTACTTC. Translated: CAWAGLAGNEQYF.

The chain couples TRBV30 to TRBJ2-6; no firm D call. V dropped 0 bases and J dropped 3 bases, with 3 bases sitting between them. There are 13 residues in the CDR3. Looked up from germline, CDR1 is GTSNPN and CDR2 is SVGIG (reference sequence). The CDR3 sequence: CAWSVGGANVLTF. DNA of the CDR3: TGTGCCTGGAGTGTCGGTGGGGCCAACGTCCTGACTTTC.

This chain uses TRBV7-9 with TRBJ1-3; D might be TRBD1 (6 bases). The V end was cut by 5 bases, the J end by 0 bases, with 17 bases between. The CDR3 contains 17 residues. Germline V CDR1 and CDR2: SEHNR, FQNEAQ (reference sequence). This chain's CDR3 is CASSLRGSQSSGNTIYF. Written as DNA, the CDR3 is TGTGCCAGCAGCCTAAGGGGGAGTCAGTCCTCTGGAAACACCATATATTTT.

The chain's CDR3 is CASRAGGANTGELFF. The DNA of the CDR3 is TGCGCCAGCAGAGCGGGGGGGGCGAACACCGGGGAGCTGTTTTTT. The J gene is TRBJ2-2, the V gene TRBV5-1; 10 positions agree with TRBD2. This CDR3 contains 15 residues. Trimming took 5 bases from V and 0 from J; bases not matched to a gene: 1. Germline V gene data show CDR1 as SGHRS and CDR2 as YFSETQ.

The V and J genes are TRBV28 and TRBJ1-5, with TRBD1 matching over 9 bases. This CDR3 spans 14 amino acids. Germline values: CDR1 MDHEN, CDR2 SYDVKM. After removal of 6 bases from V and 6 bases from J, the junction contained 6 bases not matched to a gene. The CDR3: CASSQRQGGQPQHF. In nucleotides, the CDR3 is TGTGCCAGCAGCCAAAGACAGGGGGGTCAGCCCCAGCATTTT.

This clone showed up just a few times. The rearrangement joins TRBV6-4 to TRBJ2-1; 8 bases fit TRBD2. Germline CDR1 MRHNA, CDR2 SNTAGT. V shed 0 bases, J shed 8 bases, and the junction held 6 bases outside the gene matches. The CDR3 loop spans 15 amino acids. In DNA, the CDR3 is TGTGCCAGCAGTGACTCGTATAGCGGGATCGATGAGCAGTTCTTC. Translating it yields CASSDSYSGIDEQFF.

The rearrangement links TRBV6-5 to TRBJ2-3; tentatively, D is TRBD1 (5 bases). The length of the CDR3 is 16 residues. The germline CDR1 and CDR2 sequences are MNHEY and SVGAGI. V lost 0 bases and J 5 bases, leaving 15 bases between the germline ends. The CDR3 loop reads CASSYSWYQGLDTQYF. The DNA for the CDR3 is TGTGCCAGCAGTTACTCGTGGTATCAGGGATTAGATACGCAGTATTTT.

This chain connects TRBV7-9 to TRBJ1-2; perhaps TRBD1 as D (5 bases). Germline CDR1 reads SEHNR; CDR2 reads FQNEAQ (reference sequence). The V end lost 5 bases, the J end lost 2 bases, and 12 bases lay between the germline ends. This CDR3 is built from 14 residues. CDR3 in amino acids: CASSLHDRNYGYTF. The DNA for the CDR3 is TGTGCCAGCAGCCTCCACGACAGAAACTATGGCTACACCTTC.